This T cell receptor (beta chain) originates from a study of CD8+ T cells in alopecia areata. Study-level results: Patients shared TCRs less clearly than mice did, possibly owing to HLA. Scalp data also include sequences from resident alphabeta T cells of normal skin.

Sorting separated CD4+ and CD8+ T cells out of PBMCs. This CDR3 is 17 amino acids long. The ends lost 7 bases at V and 10 bases at J; junction bases unmatched: 20. The germline V gene encodes CDR1 MGHRA and CDR2 YSYEKL. Extraction of RNA preceded its reverse transcription into cDNA, which served as the sequencing template. Sequencing used immunoSEQ multiplex PCR; TCRdb keeps in-frame clones, though not all of them. This sample carries over 150,000 clones, roughly three fifths of them seen once, and the ten largest clones take around 5%. This clone was counted only a few times. Its antigen is currently unknown.

The chain joins TRBV4-1 to TRBJ1-4; 8 nucleotides agree with TRBD1. This TCR was sampled from a human donor in good health. The specimen sequenced was CD8+ T cells sorted from blood. CDR3 residues: CASTEGWTGPFGGKLFF. The DNA for the CDR3 is TGCGCCAGCACCGAAGGATGGACAGGGCCCTTCGGTGGAAAACTGTTTTTT.